This T cell receptor (beta chain) originates from a study of blood T cell repertoires in COVID-19. Study at large: Acute and convalescent COVID-19 specimens originated in the United States, Italy and Spain. T cells, B-cell-depleted T cells, or PBMCs supplied cDNA or gDNA.

Authors' methods: Quantification of nucleated cells was approximated via reference gene primer amplification. Profiled with immunoSEQ multiplex PCR; TCRdb holds only in-frame clones, not every one. The DNA was the basis for D and trimming; V, J and clone size are from that table. This table has about 67,000 clones, around nine tenths appearing once. The CDR3 sequence is 13 residues long. Trimming removed 3 bases from V and 2 bases from J; junction bases left unmatched: 0. Germline V gene data show CDR1 as KGHSH and CDR2 as LQKENI. A remark on this clone: The same CDR3 arises from other DNA sequences in this sample as well.

This chain uses TRBV18 with TRBJ1-2, with TRBD1 matching over 7 bases. Sequencing was performed on peripheral blood. This receptor was identified in a woman aged 80 or older with acute or convalescent COVID-19. DNA of the CDR3: TGTGCCAGCTCACCGGACAGGAACTATGGCTACACCTTC. Protein: CASSPDRNYGYTF.